The 3 T cell receptor beta chains given below trace back to one sample, sequenced in a study of cytomegalovirus exposure and HLA in healthy donors. Amplification used 60 Vbeta primers and 13 Jbeta primers. Clones were sequenced by immunoSEQ multiplex PCR, and TCRdb holds only the in-frame ones, with some missing. Here the sample spans approximately 120,000 clones, 60% to 80% being singletons. The source material was PBMCs. Receptors originate from a man over 45 in good health and CMV-seronegative.

The genes are TRBV28 and TRBJ1-5; 7 nucleotides line up with TRBD1. This CDR3 is built from 14 residues. V gave up 6 bases and J gave up 3 bases; unmatched junction bases: 5. The germline CDR1 and CDR2 sequences are MDHEN and SYDVKM. CDR3: CASRLGQDNQPQHF. CDR3 bases: TGTGCCAGCAGACTTGGACAGGACAATCAGCCCCAGCATTTT. Variable domain in full (rest from reference TRBV28 and TRBJ1-5): DVKVTQSSRYLVKRTGEKVFLECVQDMDHENMFWYRQDPGLGLRLIYFSYDVKMKEKGDIPEGYSVSREKKERFSLILESASTNQTSMYLCASRLGQDNQPQHFGDGTRLSIL.

The CDR3 DNA is TGTGCCACCAACTTTCCAGGGAGGGGAGGCTACACCTTC. It encodes CATNFPGRGGYTF. The chain couples TRBV28 to TRBJ1-2; maybe TRBD1 (5 bases). Germline lookup yields CDR1 MDHEN and CDR2 SYDVKM. The CDR3 is 13 residues long. Trimming stripped 10 bases from V and 8 bases from J, with 20 bases between.

The V gene is TRBV11-2, the J gene TRBJ2-1; a possible D gene is TRBD2 (6 bases). CDR3 length: 14 residues. Between the trimmed V and J ends, which lost 1 base and 9 bases, there was a span of 13 bases. Germline V gene data show CDR1 as SGHAT and CDR2 as FQNNGV. The DNA of the CDR3 is TGTGCCAGCAGCTTAGTCTCCATCGGGGGTGAGCAGTTCTTC. It yields the protein CASSLVSIGGEQFF.